A single sample gave rise to the 9 T cell receptor beta chains below, sequenced in a study of CD8 T cells in ankylosing spondylitis. Study-level findings and limits: A TCR beta motif of seven or eight highly homologous variants appeared characteristic of ankylosing spondylitis blood.

Antigen specificity for these receptors is unknown. TCRdb re-called the 5' RACE reads with MiXCR, one entry per CDR3 protein. Counted here are around 450,000 distinct CDR3 sequences, 20% to 30% occurring once; the ten biggest clones make up roughly 0.9%. The material sequenced was blood, either unsorted or a sorted T cell fraction (not recorded which). These receptors all come from a male donor with ankylosing spondylitis.

This clonotype showed up just a few times. The genes are TRBV30 and TRBJ1-1; D unclear. Germline V gene data show CDR1 as GTSNPN and CDR2 as SVGIG (reference sequence). V dropped 3 bases and J dropped 2 bases, with 4 bases sitting between them. The CDR3 spans 11 residues. The CDR3 reads CAWRVNTEAFF. DNA of the CDR3: TGTGCCTGGAGAGTAAACACTGAAGCTTTCTTT.

The chain combines TRBV7-2 with TRBJ2-3, with D uncertain. Trimming shortened V by 5 bases and J by 2 bases, and 8 bases separated the two germline ends. The CDR3 is 13 amino acids. The V gene's germline CDR1 is SGHTA and CDR2 FQGNSA. The CDR3 nucleotides are TGTGCCAGCAGCAGCCTAGACACAGATACGCAGTATTTT. Translation: CASSSLDTDTQYF.

V gene TRBV20-1 combines with J gene TRBJ2-4; a possible D gene is TRBD1 (5 bases). The CDR3 is 14 residues long. CDR1 DFQATT and CDR2 SNEGSKA come from the germline V gene (reference sequence). V dropped 4 bases and J dropped 0 bases, with 10 bases sitting between them. CDR3 nucleotides: TGCAGTGCTATCGACAGCTTAGCCAAAAACATTCAGTACTTC. Its protein is CSAIDSLAKNIQYF.

This clonotype was detected a few times. CDR3 DNA: TGTGCCACCAGTGATCATAGGACAGGGGAATTTCAGCCCCAGCATTTT. It translates to CATSDHRTGEFQPQHF. The chain links TRBV24-1 to TRBJ1-5; 9 bases fit TRBD1. In germline, CDR1 is KGHDR, CDR2 SFDVKD. CDR3 length: 16 amino acids. The trim removed 3 bases at V and 6 bases at J, leaving 8 bases unmatched.

To note about this clonotype: This may arise from a read error, as a much more abundant clone is one base away. CDR3 amino acids: CASSLDGRNTEAFF. In DNA, the CDR3 is TGCGCCAGCAGCTTGGACGGCCGGAACACTGAAGCTTTCTTT. The rearrangement links TRBV5-1 to TRBJ1-1; D remains unclear. The CDR3 is 14 amino acids. Trimming pared 0 bases from V and 1 base from J, leaving 7 bases between. The germline V gene encodes CDR1 SGHRS and CDR2 YFSETQ.

This clonotype has only a few counts. This chain joins TRBV7-2 and TRBJ2-7, with a weak D call TRBD1 (6 bases). From germline, CDR1 is SGHTA and CDR2 FQGNSA. CDR3 size: 15 residues. V was shortened by 3 bases and J by 1 base, with 13 bases between the two germline ends. The CDR3 sequence: CASSLGGQLSYEQYF. CDR3 DNA sequence: TGTGCCAGCAGCTTGGGCGGACAGCTGTCCTACGAGCAGTACTTC.

Many counts were recorded for this clonotype. The chain joins TRBV15 to TRBJ1-5; D perhaps matches TRBD1 (6 bases). The germline V and J ends were trimmed by 4 bases and 3 bases, with 13 bases remaining between them. The CDR3 has 15 residues. Germline V gene lookup returns CDR1 LNHNV and CDR2 YYDKDF (reference sequence). The CDR3 DNA reads as TGTGCCACCAGCACCCAGGACAGCTTCAATCAGCCCCAGCATTTT. Its protein product is CATSTQDSFNQPQHF.

V is TRBV6-5 and J is TRBJ1-2, with D maybe TRBD1 (5 bases). Germline CDR1 is MNHEY and CDR2 is SVGAGI. This CDR3 spans 14 amino acids. Trimming left V 0 bases short and J 10 bases short, with 15 bases between. The CDR3 protein is CASSYSDNDGAYTF. The DNA of the CDR3 is TGTGCCAGCAGTTACTCGGACAATGATGGTGCCTACACCTTC.

In its sample, this clonotype was seen a few times. V and J are TRBV29-1 and TRBJ2-1; perhaps D is TRBD1 or TRBD2 (5 bases each). The V and J ends lost 7 bases and 9 bases respectively, with 19 bases between them. The CDR3 extends over 13 amino acids. The germline V gene encodes CDR1 SQVTM and CDR2 ANQGSEA. In DNA form, the CDR3 reads TGCAGCGCCCGGGACGAGATAAGGCGTGAGCAGTTCTTC. It yields the protein CSARDEIRREQFF.